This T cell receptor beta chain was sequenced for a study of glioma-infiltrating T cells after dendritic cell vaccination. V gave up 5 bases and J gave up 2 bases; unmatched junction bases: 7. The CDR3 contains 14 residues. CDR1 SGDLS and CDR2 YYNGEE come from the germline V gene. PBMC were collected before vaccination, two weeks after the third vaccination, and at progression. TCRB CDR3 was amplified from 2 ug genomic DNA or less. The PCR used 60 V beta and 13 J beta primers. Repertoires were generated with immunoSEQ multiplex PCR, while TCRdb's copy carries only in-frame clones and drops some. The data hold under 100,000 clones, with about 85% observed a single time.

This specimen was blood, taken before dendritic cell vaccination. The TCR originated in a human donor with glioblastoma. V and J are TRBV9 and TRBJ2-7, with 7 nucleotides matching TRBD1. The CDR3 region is CASSPRGYTYEQYF. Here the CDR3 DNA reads TGTGCCAGCAGTCCCAGGGGGTATACCTACGAGCAGTACTTC.